This TCR beta chain was recovered during a study of human CD4 T cells and Enterobacteriaceae. The overall study: E. coli, K. pneumoniae, E. aerogenes, S. flexneri, S. sonnei, S. typhimurium, S. aureus were stimuli. Study conclusions and caveats: Shared Enterobacteriaceae clonotypes made up about 65-93% of templates.

The germline V gene encodes CDR1 DFQATT and CDR2 SNEGSKA (reference sequence). Trimming shortened V by 1 base and J by 9 bases, and 7 bases separated the two germline ends. The CDR3 consists of 11 residues. Proliferating activated T cells were sorted by FACS as CFSE-low CD25+ ICOS+ after 6-7 days. Irradiated autologous monocytes pulsed with antigen were cultured at a 2:1 ratio with CFSE-labeled memory CD4+ T cells. Memory CD4+ T cells were sorted as all CD4+ cells except CD45RA+CCR7+CD95- naive cells, over 95% pure. Sorting first excluded CD8+, CD14+, CD16+, CD56+, CD19+ and CD25-bright cells. M. tuberculosis lysate was used at around 2.9 ug/ml, bacteria at 1.5 to 2.5 per monocyte. The data were produced by immunoSEQ multiplex PCR, yet TCRdb's version contains in-frame clones alone and is incomplete. This table has hundreds of clones, around a third appearing once.

The clonotype was recovered from a human donor in good health. The sample consisted of bacteria-reactive CD4+ T cells grown in culture. Stated subset: CFSE-low proliferating memory CD4 T cells sorted after in vitro stimulation with a heat-inactivated bacterium or M. tuberculosis lysate. V gene TRBV20-1 combines with J gene TRBJ2-1; D call uncertain. CDR3 loop: CSARAVSEQFF. CDR3 DNA sequence: TGCAGTGCTAGAGCAGTCAGTGAGCAGTTCTTC.